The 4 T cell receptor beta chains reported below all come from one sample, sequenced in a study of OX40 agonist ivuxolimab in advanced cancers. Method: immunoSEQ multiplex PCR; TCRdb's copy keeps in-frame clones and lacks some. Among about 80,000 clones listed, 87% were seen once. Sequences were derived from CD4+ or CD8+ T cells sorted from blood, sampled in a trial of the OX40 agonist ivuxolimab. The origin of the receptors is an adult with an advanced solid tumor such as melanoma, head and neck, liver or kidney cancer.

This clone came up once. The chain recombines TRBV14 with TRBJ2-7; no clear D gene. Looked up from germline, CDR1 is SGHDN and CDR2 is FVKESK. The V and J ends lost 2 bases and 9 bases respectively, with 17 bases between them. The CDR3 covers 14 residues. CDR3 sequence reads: CASSQPGSRIGQYF. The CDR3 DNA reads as TGTGCCAGCAGCCAACCCGGGTCACGGATTGGGCAGTACTTC.

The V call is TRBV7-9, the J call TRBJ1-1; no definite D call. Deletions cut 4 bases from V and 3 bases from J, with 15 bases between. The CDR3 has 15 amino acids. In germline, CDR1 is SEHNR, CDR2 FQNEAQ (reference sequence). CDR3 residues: CASSSRVGWDTEAFF. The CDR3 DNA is TGTGCCAGCAGCTCCCGGGTCGGATGGGACACTGAAGCTTTCTTT.

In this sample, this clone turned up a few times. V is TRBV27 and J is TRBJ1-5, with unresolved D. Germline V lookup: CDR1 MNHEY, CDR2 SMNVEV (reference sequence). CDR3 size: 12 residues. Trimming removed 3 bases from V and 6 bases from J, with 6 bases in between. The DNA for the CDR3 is TGTGCCAGCAGTTTCCGTGGTCAGCCCCAGCATTTT. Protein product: CASSFRGQPQHF.

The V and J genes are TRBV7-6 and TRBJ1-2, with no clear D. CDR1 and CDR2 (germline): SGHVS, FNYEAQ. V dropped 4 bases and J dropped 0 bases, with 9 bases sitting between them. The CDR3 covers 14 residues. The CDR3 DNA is TGTGCCAGCAGCTCGGGATTAGCTAACTATGGCTACACCTTC. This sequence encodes CASSSGLANYGYTF.